This T cell receptor beta chain stems from a study of shared clonotypes between healthy human individuals (dated by TCRdb to 2018 to 2020). A note on the overall study: The cohort included three men and a couple of women between 18 and 49 years of age. To increase sequencing depth and limit assay-specific biases, TCR repertoire library preparation and sequencing were carried out by different laboratories using diverse techniques. Per donor, leukapheresis produced somewhere between about 0.94 and 9 billion PBMCs. Blood TCR repertoires of about 5 healthy adults were deeply sequenced to estimate repertoire size and the extent of clonotype sharing between individuals. For each donor, CD4 naive and CD4 memory were each run on three plates, CD8 naive on two plates, and CD8 memory on one plate. The full study reports these points: Rarefaction of sorted-subset datasets indicated incomplete sequencing despite the large sequencing depth. Across a few donors, roughly 5% of naive CD4, roughly 3.8% of naive CD8, roughly 2.3% of memory CD4, and 0.4% of memory CD8 clonotypes were shared. Larger estimated clonotype richness was generally found for naive subsets than for memory subsets. Clonotypes shared by all four sorted-subset donors showed higher generation probabilities than non-shared clonotypes. Sampling was restricted to blood, and TCR repertoires in tissue are likely to differ from TCR repertoires in blood. Pairwise subsampling led to the expectation that sequencing depth would affect the degree of clonotype sharing among donors. Because the study included a small number of donors, the genetic and exposure-history diversity represented was limited.

V is cut by 6 bases and J by 13 bases, and the space between the germline ends is 10 bases. CDR3 length: 10 amino acids, cysteine to phenylalanine. Just the 30-base CDR3 DNA is kept, in frame starting at base 1. CDR1 SGDLS and CDR2 YYNGEE are derived from the germline V gene. CD8 naive samples consisted of CD45RO-negative cells that were positively selected for CCR7, yielding a CD45RA+CCR7+ population without TemRA cells. The donors were healthy, HIV-negative adults with no recently reported acute infections or vaccinations. Every donor was a Caucasian adult residing in Nashville, Tennessee, USA. Blood was collected by leukapheresis, and PBMCs were isolated by Ficoll-Histopaque density gradient centrifugation and then cryopreserved in liquid nitrogen vapor phase. Purity and quantity of every magnetically sorted T cell population were checked by analytical flow cytometry. Each sorted fraction had its genomic DNA isolated and then quantified by UV absorbance on a Nanodrop 2000c.

Using the deep immunoSEQ assay, TCR CDR3 regions were amplified from genomic DNA by multiplex PCR. Extracted genomic DNA from each cell subset was distributed evenly across all wells of several immunoSEQ 96-well plates, and each plate was treated as a replicate. For sorted subsets, 150 to 250 ng of genomic DNA, equivalent to some 33,000 T cell genomes, went into each replicate PCR. Purified libraries were quantified with a Qubit 3.0 fluorometer, sized on a Bioanalyzer 2100, and re-quantified with the KAPA Library Quantification kit. Each immunoSEQ 96-well plate was sequenced on its own single-read 150-cycle Illumina NextSeq 550 flow cell. The source study handled its data this way. The immunoSEQ output contained only junctional sequences without quality scores, so filtering could not match that applied to full-length reads. Sequences were annotated with PyIR, a Python wrapper for IgBLAST v1.9, and V/J genes and CDR3 were assigned using IMGT germline references. Reads were removed for weak V/J assignments (E-value above 1e-6), missing CDR3, stop codons, out-of-frame junctions, or ambiguous translated residues. V3J clonotypes were defined by identical inferred V gene, J gene, and CDR3 amino acid sequence. Percentage overlap between repertoires was computed as shared unique clonotypes divided by the size of the smaller repertoire. Three approaches were used to assess repertoire richness: RTK rarefaction, the Chao1 estimator, and Recon v2.1 estimates of unobserved clonotypes. OLGA was used to compute generation probabilities for all TCRbeta clonotypes that the gDNA method yielded from a handful of donors. TCRdb holds this immuneACCESS table with in-frame rearrangements only. Some clones are missing; in checked studies, unresolved V genes explain under half, and the rest has no known cause. V, J and clone size derive from that table, while D and trimming were established from the DNA sequence. The sample table lists roughly 770,000 clones, roughly 96% of them with a count of one. The leading ten clones occupy 0.2% to 0.25% of the sample.

About this clone: Its antigen is currently not known. Base quality data are lacking; no much larger clone is found one base away.

The TCR sequence derives from a man aged 25 to 40 in good health. The chain is made from TRBV9 and TRBJ2-2, with the D gene not clear enough to name. Sequenced: naive CD8+ T cells sorted from blood. The cell subset or site label here, explained by the study, means: CD45RA+CCR7+. The DNA sequence follows: TGTGCCAGCACCAGCACGATGCTGTTTTTT. Translated, it reads CASTSTMLFF.